This entry is about one T cell receptor (beta chain). Its antigen remains unknown. CDR3 length: 16 residues. V lost 0 bases and J lost 8, with 19 bases in between. The germline V gene has CDR1 LGHNA and CDR2 YSLEER. The sample originates from a study of cytomegalovirus exposure and HLA in healthy donors. Study-level findings and limits: TRBV6-2, TRBV6-3 and other indistinguishable V segments were excluded. It was in a later analysis that TCR association rates were seen to vary by HLA locus, highest for DRB1 and lowest for HLA-C.

60 Vbeta and 13 Jbeta primers were used in PCR. Produced via immunoSEQ multiplex PCR; TCRdb's table is partial and in-frame only. The sample lists some 90,000 clones; 70% to 80% were seen once. The chain recombines TRBV4-3 with TRBJ1-2; D call uncertain. The material sequenced was PBMCs. This clonotype was sampled from a man aged 60 to 69 in good health and CMV-seronegative. Written as DNA, the CDR3 is TGCGCCAGCAGCCAAGATCCCTCCCGGAACCGGGGAGGCTACACCTTC. This gives the protein CASSQDPSRNRGGYTF.